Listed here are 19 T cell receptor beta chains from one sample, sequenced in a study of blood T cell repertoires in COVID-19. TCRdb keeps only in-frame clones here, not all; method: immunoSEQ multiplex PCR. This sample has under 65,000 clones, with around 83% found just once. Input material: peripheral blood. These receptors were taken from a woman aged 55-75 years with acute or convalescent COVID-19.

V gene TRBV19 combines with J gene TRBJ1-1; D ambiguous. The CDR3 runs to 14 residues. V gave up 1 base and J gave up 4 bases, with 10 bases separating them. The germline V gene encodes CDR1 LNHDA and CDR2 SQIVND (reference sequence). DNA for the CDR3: TGTGCCAGTAGTATAGCCTTTAAGCTCACTGAAGCTTTCTTT. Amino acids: CASSIAFKLTEAFF.

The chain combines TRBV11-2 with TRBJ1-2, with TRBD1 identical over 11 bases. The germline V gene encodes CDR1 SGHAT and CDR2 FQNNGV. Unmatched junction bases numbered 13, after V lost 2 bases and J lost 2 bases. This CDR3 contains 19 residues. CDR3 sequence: CASSLSGLGDRGWNYGYTF. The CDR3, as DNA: TGTGCCAGCAGCTTAAGCGGACTCGGGGACAGGGGGTGGAACTATGGCTACACCTTC.

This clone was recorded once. CDR3 in amino acids: CASSLGAGGGREAFF. CDR3 coding DNA: TGCGCCAGCAGCTTGGGGGCAGGGGGCGGTCGAGAAGCTTTCTTT. The chain has TRBV5-1 and TRBJ1-1; TRBD1 agrees at 8 bases. This CDR3 is 15 amino acids long. V dropped 0 bases and J dropped 8; count of bases not matched to a gene: 9. Germline V gives CDR1 SGHRS, CDR2 YFSETQ.

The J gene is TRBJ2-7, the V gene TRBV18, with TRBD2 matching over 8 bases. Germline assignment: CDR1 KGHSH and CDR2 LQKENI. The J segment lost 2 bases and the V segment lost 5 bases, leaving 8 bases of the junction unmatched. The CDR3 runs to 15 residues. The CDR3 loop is CASSSSGGLPYEQYF. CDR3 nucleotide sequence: TGTGCCAGCTCATCAAGCGGGGGATTACCCTACGAGCAGTACTTC.

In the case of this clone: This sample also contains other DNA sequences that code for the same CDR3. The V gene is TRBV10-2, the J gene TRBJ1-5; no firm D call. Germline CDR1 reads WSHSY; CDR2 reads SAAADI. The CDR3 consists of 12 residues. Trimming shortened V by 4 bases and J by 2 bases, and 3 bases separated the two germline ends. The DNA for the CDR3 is TGCGCCAGCAGTGCGGGCAATCAGCCCCAGCATTTT. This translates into CASSAGNQPQHF.

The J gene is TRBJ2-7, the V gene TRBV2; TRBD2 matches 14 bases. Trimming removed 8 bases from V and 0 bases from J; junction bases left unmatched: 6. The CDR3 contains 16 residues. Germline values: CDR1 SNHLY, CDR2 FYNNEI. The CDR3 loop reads CASRLAGGSSSYEQYF. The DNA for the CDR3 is TGTGCCAGCCGACTAGCGGGGGGGTCCAGCTCCTACGAGCAGTACTTC.

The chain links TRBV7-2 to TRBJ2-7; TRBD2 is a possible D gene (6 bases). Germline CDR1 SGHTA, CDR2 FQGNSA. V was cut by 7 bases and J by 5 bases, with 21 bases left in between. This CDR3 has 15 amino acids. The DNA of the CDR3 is TGTGCCAGCACCCCCGGACCACAGGCGGGGCACGAGCAGTACTTC. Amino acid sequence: CASTPGPQAGHEQYF.

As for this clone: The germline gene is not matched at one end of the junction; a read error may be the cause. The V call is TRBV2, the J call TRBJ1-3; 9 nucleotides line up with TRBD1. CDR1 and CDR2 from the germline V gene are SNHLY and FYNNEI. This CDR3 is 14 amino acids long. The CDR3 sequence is CASSVKDRGPKIDF. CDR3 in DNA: TGTGCCAGCAGTGTAAAGGACAGGGGCCCCAAAATTGATTTT.

CDR3 sequence (DNA): TGCGCCAGCAGCCGAAGAGACTGGCTTAGTGCGAACACCGGGGAGCTGTTTTTT. Its protein is CASSRRDWLSANTGELFF. The V call is TRBV4-1, the J call TRBJ2-2; D uncertain. Trimming stripped 4 bases from V and 0 bases from J, with 18 bases between. Germline V gene lookup returns CDR1 MGHRA and CDR2 YSYEKL. The CDR3 runs 18 residues.

CDR3 nucleotides: TGTGCCAGTAATCTAAGTCCGGGCAATGAGCAGTTCTTC. It translates to CASNLSPGNEQFF. The genes are TRBV19 and TRBJ2-1, with unresolved D. The CDR3 has 13 residues. The ends were cut back, 7 bases at V and 6 bases at J, with 13 bases in the middle. CDR1 is LNHDA, CDR2 SQIVND, per germline (reference sequence). Based on the CDR3 plus reference TRBV19 and TRBJ2-1, the full variable domain is DGGITQSPKYLFRKEGQNVTLSCEQNLNHDAMYWYRQDPGQGLRLIYYSQIVNDFQKGDIAEGYSVSREKKESFPLTVTSAQKNPTAFYLCASNLSPGNEQFFGPGTRLTVL.

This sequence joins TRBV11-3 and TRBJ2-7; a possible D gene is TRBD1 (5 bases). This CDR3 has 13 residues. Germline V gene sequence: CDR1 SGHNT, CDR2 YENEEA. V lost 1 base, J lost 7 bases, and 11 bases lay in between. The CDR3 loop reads CASSLGGSQEQYF. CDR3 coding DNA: TGTGCCAGCAGCTTAGGGGGCAGTCAAGAGCAGTACTTC.

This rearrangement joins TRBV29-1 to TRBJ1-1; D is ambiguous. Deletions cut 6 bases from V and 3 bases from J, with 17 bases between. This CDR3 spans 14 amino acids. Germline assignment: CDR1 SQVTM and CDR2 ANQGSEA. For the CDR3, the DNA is TGCAGCGTCGCCTTTGTGTTAGAGGACACTGAAGCTTTCTTT. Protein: CSVAFVLEDTEAFF.

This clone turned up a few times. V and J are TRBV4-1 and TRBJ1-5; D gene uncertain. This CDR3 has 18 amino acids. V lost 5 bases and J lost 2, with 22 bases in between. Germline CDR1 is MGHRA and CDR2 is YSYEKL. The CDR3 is CASSSSGRTPGGNQPQHF. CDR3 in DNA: TGCGCCAGCAGCTCAAGTGGGAGGACCCCCGGCGGCAATCAGCCCCAGCATTTT.

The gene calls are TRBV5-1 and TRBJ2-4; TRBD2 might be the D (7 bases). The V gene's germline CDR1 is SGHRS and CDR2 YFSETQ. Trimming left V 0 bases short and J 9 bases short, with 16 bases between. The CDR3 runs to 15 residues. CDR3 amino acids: CASSLVAGRGSIQYF. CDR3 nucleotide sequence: TGCGCCAGCAGCTTGGTGGCGGGGAGGGGGAGCATTCAGTACTTC.

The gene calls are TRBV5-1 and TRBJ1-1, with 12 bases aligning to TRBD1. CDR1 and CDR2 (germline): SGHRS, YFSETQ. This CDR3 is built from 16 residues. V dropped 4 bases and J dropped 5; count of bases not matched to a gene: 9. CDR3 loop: CASSPAGQGARTEAFF. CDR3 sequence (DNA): TGCGCCAGCAGCCCGGCGGGACAGGGGGCGAGGACTGAAGCTTTCTTT.

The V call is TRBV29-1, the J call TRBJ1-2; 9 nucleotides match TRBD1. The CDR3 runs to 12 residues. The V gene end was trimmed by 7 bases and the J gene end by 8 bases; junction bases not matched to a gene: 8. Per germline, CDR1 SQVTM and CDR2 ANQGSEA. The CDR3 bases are TGCAGCGCCACAGGGGGCGAGGGAGGCTACACCTTC. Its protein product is CSATGGEGGYTF.

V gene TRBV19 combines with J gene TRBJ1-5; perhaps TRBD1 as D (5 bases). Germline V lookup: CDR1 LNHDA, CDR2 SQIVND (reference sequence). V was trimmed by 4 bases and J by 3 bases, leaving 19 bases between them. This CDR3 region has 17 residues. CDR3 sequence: CASSTMPVTVFNQPQHF. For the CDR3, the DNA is TGTGCCAGTAGTACTATGCCCGTGACAGTTTTCAATCAGCCCCAGCATTTT.

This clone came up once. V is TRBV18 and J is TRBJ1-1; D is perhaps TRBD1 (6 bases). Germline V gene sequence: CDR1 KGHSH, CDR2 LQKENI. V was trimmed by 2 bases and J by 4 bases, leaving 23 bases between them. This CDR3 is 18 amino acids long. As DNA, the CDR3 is TGTGCCAGCTCACCATACCTGCAACAGGGCGGGAGGAGCACTGAAGCTTTCTTT. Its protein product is CASSPYLQQGGRSTEAFF.

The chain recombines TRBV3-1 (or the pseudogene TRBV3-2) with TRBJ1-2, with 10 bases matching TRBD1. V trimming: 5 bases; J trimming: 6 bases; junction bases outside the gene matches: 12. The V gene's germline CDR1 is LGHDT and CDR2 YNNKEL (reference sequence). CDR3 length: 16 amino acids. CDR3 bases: TGTGCCAGCAGCGGAGCCCTCCAGACAGGGGGCCATGGCTACACCTTC. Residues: CASSGALQTGGHGYTF.